The T cell receptor beta chain under discussion was sequenced for a study of CXCR3-negative and CXCR3-positive naive CD8 T cells. Regarding the study as a whole: TRBV-TRBJ usage matched between naive CXCR3-negative and CXCR3-positive cells but not between memory cells. TRB CDR3 hydrophobicity was greater in CXCR3-positive naive cells than in CXCR3-negative naive cells.

A remark on this clonotype: Its antigen is undetermined.

The TRB cDNA libraries were prepared by 5' RACE with UMI labels. TCRdb reprocessed the 5' RACE reads, keeping one entry per CDR3 protein, no DNA. The sample table sets out about 60,000 distinct CDR3 sequences. The CDR3 has 17 residues. Germline lookup yields CDR1 LGHNA and CDR2 YSLEER. By phenotype, naive CD8+ T cells were CD45RO-CCR7+CD27+CD95-. The sequence was obtained from a human donor in good health. Some clones in this sample may be carry-over from other donors' samples. The genes are TRBV4-3 and TRBJ2-3; TCRdb picks TRBD2, but there is no DNA to check that call. The material sequenced was naive CXCR3+ CD8+ T cells from blood. Subset reported: CD45RO-CCR7+CD27+CD95- naive CD8+ T cells expressing CXCR3 (TNR3+). The CDR3 region is CASSQDPLAESTATQYF.